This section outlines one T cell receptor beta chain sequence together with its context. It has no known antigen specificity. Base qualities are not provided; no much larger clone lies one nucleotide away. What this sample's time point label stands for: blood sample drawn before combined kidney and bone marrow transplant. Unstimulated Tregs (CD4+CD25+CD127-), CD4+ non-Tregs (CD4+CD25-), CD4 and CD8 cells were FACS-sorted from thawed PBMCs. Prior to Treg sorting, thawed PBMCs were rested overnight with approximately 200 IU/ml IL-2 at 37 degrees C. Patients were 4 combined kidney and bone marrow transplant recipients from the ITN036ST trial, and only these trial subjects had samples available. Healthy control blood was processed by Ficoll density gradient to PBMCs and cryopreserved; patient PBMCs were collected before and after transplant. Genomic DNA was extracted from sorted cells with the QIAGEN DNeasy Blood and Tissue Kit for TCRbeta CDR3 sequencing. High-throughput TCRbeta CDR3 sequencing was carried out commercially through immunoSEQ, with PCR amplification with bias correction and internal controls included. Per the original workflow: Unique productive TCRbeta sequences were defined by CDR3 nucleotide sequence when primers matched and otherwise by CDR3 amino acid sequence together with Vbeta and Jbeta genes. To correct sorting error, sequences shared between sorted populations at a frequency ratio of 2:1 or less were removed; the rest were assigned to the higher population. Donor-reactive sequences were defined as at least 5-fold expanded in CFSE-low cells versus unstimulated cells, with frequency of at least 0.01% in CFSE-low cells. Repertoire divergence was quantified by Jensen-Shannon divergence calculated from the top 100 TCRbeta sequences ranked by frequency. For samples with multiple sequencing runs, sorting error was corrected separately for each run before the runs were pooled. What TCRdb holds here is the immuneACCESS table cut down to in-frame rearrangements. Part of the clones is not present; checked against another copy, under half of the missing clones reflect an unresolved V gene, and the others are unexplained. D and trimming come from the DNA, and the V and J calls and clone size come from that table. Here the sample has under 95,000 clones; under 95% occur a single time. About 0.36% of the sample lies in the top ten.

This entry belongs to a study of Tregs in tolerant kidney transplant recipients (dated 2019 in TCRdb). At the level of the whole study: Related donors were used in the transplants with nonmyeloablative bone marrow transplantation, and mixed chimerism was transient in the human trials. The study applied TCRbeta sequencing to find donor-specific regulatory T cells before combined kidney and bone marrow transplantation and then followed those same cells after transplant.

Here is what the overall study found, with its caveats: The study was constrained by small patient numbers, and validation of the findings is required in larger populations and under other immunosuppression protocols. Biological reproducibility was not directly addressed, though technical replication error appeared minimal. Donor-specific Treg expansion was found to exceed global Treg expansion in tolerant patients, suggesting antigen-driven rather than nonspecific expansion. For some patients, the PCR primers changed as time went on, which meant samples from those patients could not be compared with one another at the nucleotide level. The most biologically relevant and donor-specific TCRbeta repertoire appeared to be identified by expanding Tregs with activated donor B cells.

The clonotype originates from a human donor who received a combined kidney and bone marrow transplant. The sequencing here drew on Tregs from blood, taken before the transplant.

The CDR3 reads CASSGRTPEQYF. The DNA is TGTGCCAGCAGCGGCCGGACACCCGAGCAGTACTTC. The chain was built from TRBV5-5 and TRBJ2-7, with TRBD1 perhaps the D gene, on 5 matching bases. V loses 4 bases of germline sequence and J loses 6 bases, and the interval between the two ends is 11 bases. The CDR3 runs 12 amino acids, cysteine and phenylalanine included. Only the CDR3 portion is preserved as DNA: 36 bases, with reading frame beginning at the first base. CDR1 SGHKS and CDR2 YYEKEE are derived from the germline V gene (reference sequence).